The TCR beta chain under discussion was sequenced for a study of tumor and adjacent non-tumor tissue in lung cancer. No cell sorting was done before RNA was extracted from the tissue. A modified ARM-PCR protocol with three rounds of nested PCR amplified TCRbeta. TCRdb re-called the multiplex PCR reads with MiXCR, one entry per CDR3 protein. The table includes under 150,000 distinct CDR3 sequences, around 60% detected once. This clonotype showed up just a few times. The CDR3 sequence is 14 residues long. V was pared by 11 bases and J by 0 bases, with 14 bases between. CDR1 LNHDA and CDR2 SQIVND come from the germline V gene (reference sequence).

The sample was lung tumor tissue. The sequence was collected from a man aged 55 to 69 with small cell lung cancer. The chain uses TRBV19 and TRBJ2-1; D unresolved. CDR3 amino acids: CASSPLSSYNEQFF. Written as DNA, the CDR3 is TGTGCCTCAAGCCCCTTGAGCTCCTACAATGAGCAGTTCTTC.